Only one count was recorded for the clone carrying this T cell receptor beta chain. Its antigen is still unknown. A multiplex PCR was run with 60 Vbeta primers and 13 Jbeta primers. Data came from immunoSEQ multiplex PCR; TCRdb stores just in-frame clones and leaves some out. The table lists over 150,000 clones, over 70% of them singletons. This specimen belongs to a study of cytomegalovirus exposure and HLA in healthy donors. Study background: An early release of data contained roughly 86 million unique TCRs, which came from HLA-typed donors.

Study-wide findings and caveats: For most subjects, TCR beta sequences were reported to predict HLA-A and HLA-B alleles with accuracy. In a later analysis, at a false discovery rate of 0.05, roughly 18,000 TCR beta sequences were associated with HLA alleles. A missense variant in DCLRE1C was later tied to TCR beta V- and J-gene trimming.

The TCR comes from a man between 25 and 39 years old in good health and CMV-seronegative. The sample comprised PBMCs.

CDR3 amino acids: CSFYWGREAFF. DNA for the CDR3: TGCAGCTTCTACTGGGGGCGCGAAGCTTTCTTT. The rearrangement links TRBV29-1 to TRBJ1-1; weak D call: TRBD1 (6 bases). CDR1 and CDR2 (germline): SQVTM, ANQGSEA. CDR3 length equals 11 residues. V was clipped by 8 bases and J by 8 bases, with 15 bases between them.